The present T cell receptor (beta chain) was sequenced within a study of CXCR3-negative and CXCR3-positive naive CD8 T cells. This CDR3 is built from 16 residues. Per the germline V gene, CDR1 is MNHEY and CDR2 is SMNVEV (reference sequence). It was by 5' RACE with UMI labels that the TRB cDNA libraries were prepared. TCRdb reprocessed the 5' RACE reads, with one entry per CDR3 protein and no DNA. This sample contains about 50,000 distinct CDR3 sequences. Broader study findings: TRB CDR3 hydrophobicity was greater in CXCR3-positive naive cells than in CXCR3-negative naive cells. Sequencing showed both naive subsets with comparably high diversity, and memory CD8+ cells much lower.

For this clonotype: Its specificity is not known.

The chain combines TRBV27 with TRBJ1-1. Sequenced: naive CXCR3- CD8+ T cells from blood. Noted subset: CD45RO-CCR7+CD27+CD95- naive CD8+ T cells lacking CXCR3 (TNR3-). This clonotype originated in a human donor in good health. Some clones in this sample may be carry-over from other donors' samples. CDR3 sequence reads: CASSTPDRLRATEAFF.